This T cell receptor beta chain was obtained from a study of cytotoxic CD8 clonotypes in ibrutinib-treated CLL. Overall study: Samples averaged about 260,000 productive templates and just under 95,000 productive rearrangements.

CDR1 is LGHNA and CDR2 is YSLEER in the germline V gene. The CDR3 has 16 amino acids. V was clipped by 0 bases and J by 2 bases, with 13 bases between them. Only in-frame clones appear in the TCRdb table, and some are missing; sequencing was by immunoSEQ multiplex PCR. The sample has 110,000 to 150,000 clones, about 80% seen once. The input for sequencing was PBMCs, taken after 24 months of ibrutinib treatment. The sequence was collected from a human donor with chronic lymphocytic leukemia. The gene calls are TRBV4-3 and TRBJ1-2; D is possibly TRBD1 (5 bases). The CDR3 DNA follows: TGCGCCAGCAGCCAAGAAGGTTGGGGGGGGAACTATGGCTACACCTTC. Its protein is CASSQEGWGGNYGYTF.